This T cell receptor (beta chain) appears in the sequencing data of a study of technical replicates of blood from a few donors. V dropped 7 bases and J dropped 8; count of bases not matched to a gene: 13. In germline, CDR1 is SQVTM, CDR2 ANQGSEA. The CDR3 spans 14 residues. Only in-frame clones appear in the TCRdb table, and some are missing; sequencing was by immunoSEQ multiplex PCR. The profile shows about 79,000 clones, 85% to 95% of them singletons. The rearrangement uses TRBV29-1 and TRBJ1-2; 10 positions agree with TRBD1. This clonotype originated in a human donor in good health. The sequencing sample was made of T cells isolated from PBMCs. CDR3 in DNA: TGCAGCGCCGGGACAGGGGTTATCGGGGGCGGCTACACCTTC. The encoded protein is CSAGTGVIGGGYTF.